Presented here are 13 T cell receptor beta chains from one specimen sequenced in a study of identical twins. TCRdb used MiXCR to reprocess the 5' RACE reads, holding one entry per CDR3 protein. The data show hundreds of thousands of distinct CDR3 sequences, more than 9% seen once. The data also belong to a second study, concerning yellow fever vaccine responses in identical twins.

The sequenced sample was PBMCs. These receptors came from a woman between 18 and 29 years old in good health.

This clonotype was counted many times. The chain recombines TRBV27 with TRBJ2-6, with D possibly matching TRBD2 (5 bases). CDR1 MNHEY and CDR2 SMNVEV come from the germline V gene (reference sequence). V was shortened by 5 bases and J by 2 bases, with 10 bases between the two germline ends. The CDR3 is 15 amino acids. In nucleotides, the CDR3 is TGTGCCAGCAGTGGCCAAGCGGCTGGGGCCAACGTCCTGACTTTC. This translates into CASSGQAAGANVLTF.

CDR3 sequence reads: CASSDRSGVPDTQYF. CDR3 in DNA: TGTGCCAGCAGTGACAGGTCCGGGGTGCCAGATACGCAGTATTTT. V usage is TRBV2 and J usage is TRBJ2-3, with a possible D match to TRBD2 (5 bases). Germline CDR1 reads SNHLY; CDR2 reads FYNNEI. This CDR3 spans 15 amino acids. V was cut by 3 bases and J by 4 bases, with 14 bases left in between.

This clonotype has just a few counts. This chain joins TRBV3-1 and TRBJ2-1; TRBD2 agrees at 15 bases. V lost 3 bases, J lost 8 bases, and 11 bases stayed unmatched. CDR1 and CDR2 from the germline V gene are LGHDT and YNNKEL (reference sequence). CDR3 length: 18 residues. CDR3 sequence (DNA): TGTGCCAGCAGCCAGCCGGGGACTAGCGGGGGGAATCGCGATGAGCAGTTCTTC. The encoded protein is CASSQPGTSGGNRDEQFF.

This rearrangement joins TRBV10-3 to TRBJ2-5; 8 nucleotides align to TRBD1. The CDR3 length is 13 residues. CDR1 and CDR2 from the germline V gene are ENHRY and SYGVKD. With V trimmed by 10 bases and J by 2 bases, 6 bases remained unmatched. The CDR3 protein is CATNRGIQETQYF. The CDR3, as DNA: TGTGCCACGAACAGGGGGATTCAAGAGACCCAGTACTTC.

This clonotype was observed a handful of times. The gene calls are TRBV11-2 and TRBJ1-3, with 10 bases aligning to TRBD1. The germline CDR1 and CDR2 sequences are SGHAT and FQNNGV. There are 18 residues in the CDR3. The V and J ends lost 5 bases and 0 bases, in that order; junction bases with no gene match: 10. The chain's CDR3 is CASSQTGGRLFSGNTIYF. The CDR3 DNA sequence: TGTGCCAGCAGCCAGACAGGGGGCCGCCTTTTCTCTGGAAACACCATATATTTT. The complete variable domain, with remaining parts taken from reference TRBV11-2 and TRBJ1-3, reads EAGVAQSPRYKIIEKRQSVAFWCNPISGHATLYWYQQILGQGPKLLIQFQNNGVVDDSQLPKDRFSAERLKGVDSTLKIQPAKLEDSAVYLCASSQTGGRLFSGNTIYFGEGSWLTVV.

The rearrangement uses TRBV20-1 and TRBJ2-1; perhaps TRBD2 as D (6 bases). The CDR3 runs to 15 residues. The germline V gene encodes CDR1 DFQATT and CDR2 SNEGSKA (reference sequence). Trimming removed 4 bases at V and 4 bases at J, with 17 bases between. CDR3 sequence reads: CSANQLAELYNEQFF. CDR3 nucleotide sequence: TGCAGTGCTAATCAGTTAGCGGAGCTGTACAATGAGCAGTTCTTC.

The genes are TRBV5-6 and TRBJ2-5; D is possibly TRBD1 (6 bases). Trimming stripped 0 bases from V and 5 bases from J, with 11 bases between. The CDR3 is 14 amino acids. Germline-derived CDR1 and CDR2 are SGHDT and YYEEEE. The chain's CDR3 is CASSLGWGPETQYF. The CDR3 nucleotides read TGTGCCAGCAGCTTGGGGTGGGGGCCGGAGACCCAGTACTTC.

This clonotype was picked up a small number of times. V is TRBV3-1 and J is TRBJ2-7; 9 bases align to TRBD1. The CDR3 is 17 amino acids. The germline V gene has CDR1 LGHDT and CDR2 YNNKEL (reference sequence). V was clipped by 5 bases and J by 5 bases; unmatched bases: 16. In DNA form, the CDR3 reads TGTGCCAGCAGCGCCAACCCCGGGACAGGGTTTGGGAACGAGCAGTACTTC. Amino acids: CASSANPGTGFGNEQYF.

The chain has TRBV5-1 and TRBJ2-7, with D possibly being TRBD2 (5 bases). Per the germline V gene, CDR1 is SGHRS and CDR2 is YFSETQ. This CDR3 region has 15 residues. The V and J ends lost 3 bases and 5 bases respectively, with 18 bases between them. This CDR3 is CASSYRVLGTDEQYF. DNA of the CDR3: TGCGCCAGCAGCTATAGAGTACTAGGAACCGACGAGCAGTACTTC.

V usage is TRBV27 and J usage is TRBJ2-5; 8 nucleotides align to TRBD2. Trimming removed 1 base from V and 5 bases from J; junction bases left unmatched: 9. Germline assignment: CDR1 MNHEY and CDR2 SMNVEV (reference sequence). The CDR3 extends over 16 amino acids. In DNA form, the CDR3 reads TGTGCCAGCAGTTTATATCGGCGGGGGGCTGGGGAGACCCAGTACTTC. Encoded protein: CASSLYRRGAGETQYF.

This clonotype came up a few times. CDR3: CASSLDHYTQYF. In DNA, the CDR3 is TGTGCCAGCAGCTTAGACCACTATACGCAGTATTTT. The chain links TRBV7-2 to TRBJ2-3, with no clear D. CDR1 and CDR2 from the germline V gene are SGHTA and FQGNSA. The ends were cut back, 1 base at V and 7 bases at J, with 6 bases in the middle. CDR3 length: 12 amino acids.

In this sample, this clonotype turned up a few times. J is TRBJ2-7 and V is TRBV7-9; 8 positions match TRBD1. Germline lookup yields CDR1 SEHNR and CDR2 FQNEAQ (reference sequence). The CDR3 extends over 17 amino acids. The ends lost 7 bases at V and 5 bases at J; junction bases unmatched: 19. The CDR3 bases are TGTGCCAGCAACGGACCCTCCCTAGGACAGGGAGTACACGAGCAGTACGTC. It codes for CASNGPSLGQGVHEQYV.

This clonotype has a handful of counts. The rearrangement links TRBV12-5 to TRBJ2-1; the match to TRBD2 covers 13 bases. Trimming cost V 7 bases and J 6 bases; bases outside gene matches: 6. The CDR3 totals 15 residues. Germline CDR1 reads LGHNT; CDR2 reads FRNRAP. CDR3 nucleotide sequence: TGTGCTAGTGCCCCGGGACTAGCGGGGTCCAATGAGCAGTTCTTC. It specifies CASAPGLAGSNEQFF.